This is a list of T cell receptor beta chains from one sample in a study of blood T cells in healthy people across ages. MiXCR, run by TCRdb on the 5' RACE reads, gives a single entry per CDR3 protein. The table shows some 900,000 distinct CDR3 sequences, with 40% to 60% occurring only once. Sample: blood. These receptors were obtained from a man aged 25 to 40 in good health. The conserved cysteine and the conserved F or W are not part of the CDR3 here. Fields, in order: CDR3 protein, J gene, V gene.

ASSSLGLAGFYNEQF | TRBJ2-1 | TRBV7-2
ASSQSRQGLGGYEQY | . | TRBV4-1
ASSLSGLAGPYNEQY | . | TRBV27
ASNPTGSYGYT | TRBJ1-2 | TRBV12-3/TRBV12-4
SARVPSRGHSPLH | TRBJ1-6 | TRBV20-1
ASSLVVVGDTQY | TRBJ2-3 | TRBV5-6
ASSLTSLGTAYEQY | . | TRBV3-1
ASIPGGSRETQY | . | TRBV25-1
ASSLRQFEKLF | TRBJ1-4 | TRBV5-1
ASSVVSGTAIYGYT | TRBJ1-2 | TRBV5-1
SVNKGIREDTQY | TRBJ2-3 | TRBV20-1
ATSRGNLGGSNEQF | TRBJ2-1 | TRBV15
ASTGRQPVYGYT | TRBJ1-2 | TRBV12-3/TRBV12-4
ASSGGDLRYEQY | . | TRBV28
ASSQYRPTGSGELF | TRBJ2-2 | TRBV4-3
ASSQRRTGCEQY | . | TRBV4-1
ASSPATSGGYYEQY | TRBJ2-7 | TRBV28
ACFGTGITDTQY | TRBJ2-3 | TRBV12-3/TRBV12-4
ASGLVVSGGAHEQY | TRBJ2-5 | TRBV12-5
ASKLEVNTEAF | TRBJ1-1 | TRBV28
ASSRNIGTGSGYT | TRBJ1-2 | TRBV14
ASSYSPGSVANEQF | TRBJ2-1 | TRBV6-5
ASSSPPTGDREQF | TRBJ2-1 | TRBV6-2/TRBV6-3
ASSFRRPDTSGEQY | TRBJ2-7 | TRBV11-3
ASSNPGLGNTEAF | TRBJ1-1 | TRBV27
ASSLGQTNGYT | TRBJ1-2 | TRBV12-3/TRBV12-4
ASSQFGQGGETQY | TRBJ2-5 | TRBV4-1
ASSQQRGLIEKLF | TRBJ1-4 | TRBV3-1
SAILAGISTDTQY | TRBJ2-3 | TRBV20-1
ASSFGGGGPQH | TRBJ1-5 | TRBV7-9
ASSPRQEITNYGYT | TRBJ1-2 | TRBV4-1
ATSALRETQY | TRBJ2-5 | TRBV24-1
ASSLGFGTPRKTQY | TRBJ2-5 | TRBV7-8
ASSLGFGSTYNEQF | TRBJ2-1 | TRBV11-3
ASSASGVTQEAQY | TRBJ2-7 | TRBV25-1
ASSPPVGQGRVRQY | TRBJ2-4 | TRBV28
AGSLKGYEQY | TRBJ2-7 | TRBV27
ATSRGLAQETQY | TRBJ2-5 | TRBV15
ASREGLTQETQY | TRBJ2-5 | TRBV5-1
ASSSVIDTDTQY | TRBJ2-3 | TRBV5-1
ASSLTRGLTNEQF | TRBJ2-1 | TRBV27
ASSLSALNTEAF | TRBJ1-1 | TRBV12-3/TRBV12-4
ASSDGLEETQY | TRBJ2-5 | TRBV2
ASSQAAVLNSPLH | TRBJ1-6 | TRBV3-1
ASSGTGTFSNQPQH | TRBJ1-5 | TRBV6-1
ASSDRDREGYT | TRBJ1-2 | TRBV27
ASSNQLTDTQY | TRBJ2-3 | TRBV27
ASSFSGGADEQY | TRBJ2-7 | TRBV9
SARGTDRRSYEQY | TRBJ2-7 | TRBV20-1
ASSFVPEEKLF | TRBJ1-4 | TRBV7-9
ASRQTGTENNEQF | TRBJ2-1 | TRBV7-9
ASFPGLAETDTQY | TRBJ2-3 | TRBV6-2/TRBV6-3
ASSLLPGQTLSTNTGELF | TRBJ2-2 | TRBV5-1
SVEDLRGHRGEKLF | TRBJ1-4 | TRBV29-1
ASSLSSGGHRDTQY | TRBJ2-3 | TRBV27